The 2 T cell receptor beta chains reported below all come from one sample, sequenced in a study of blood T cell repertoires in COVID-19. Using immunoSEQ multiplex PCR, the repertoire was profiled, and TCRdb retains in-frame clones only, with some absent. Counted here are around 320,000 clones, about 91% occurring once; the ten biggest clones make up roughly 7%. The sequenced material came from peripheral blood. The receptors stem from a woman aged 25 to 39 who had recovered from COVID-19.

In its sample, this clone was seen once. This chain joins TRBV24-1 and TRBJ2-1; TRBD1 is a possible D gene (6 bases). Germline CDR1 and CDR2: KGHDR and SFDVKD. CDR3 length: 15 residues. V was cut by 3 bases and J by 3 bases, with 11 bases left in between. The CDR3 sequence: CATSDRDTVYNEQFF. CDR3 nucleotide sequence: TGTGCCACCAGTGATCGGGACACCGTCTACAATGAGCAGTTCTTC.

This chain joins TRBV7-2 and TRBJ1-5; the match to TRBD1 covers 10 bases. The CDR3 totals 16 residues. Per the germline V gene, CDR1 is SGHTA and CDR2 is FQGNSA. V shed 3 bases and J 1 base; nucleotides not matched to a gene: 3. The CDR3 coding sequence is TGTGCCAGCAGCTTCCGACAGGGGGCGAGCAATCAGCCCCAGCATTTT. This encodes CASSFRQGASNQPQHF.